One TCR beta chain is described in this entry. Primers for the PCR totalled 60 Vbeta and 13 Jbeta. Method: immunoSEQ multiplex PCR; TCRdb's copy keeps in-frame clones and lacks some. This sample carries over 150,000 clones, about 72% of them seen once, and the ten largest clones take 3.7%. These data are taken from a study of cytomegalovirus exposure and HLA in healthy donors. This CDR3 is 15 amino acids long. V was pared by 2 bases and J by 3 bases, with 14 bases between. The germline CDR1 and CDR2 sequences are MNHNS and SASEGT. Sequenced: PBMCs. The clonotype originates from a man aged 25-45 years in good health and CMV-seropositive. The chain couples TRBV6-1 to TRBJ2-7; D perhaps matches TRBD2 (5 bases). The CDR3 spells CASSERREYNYEQYF. The CDR3 bases are TGTGCCAGCAGTGAACGCCGGGAATATAACTACGAGCAGTACTTC.